The 13 T cell receptor beta chains listed next were all sequenced from one sample in a study of blood T cell repertoires in COVID-19. Clones were read by immunoSEQ multiplex PCR, and TCRdb kept only the in-frame ones, dropping some. The sample includes about 260,000 clones, about 89% of them seen just once. The sequenced sample consisted of peripheral blood. Receptor source: a middle-aged man who had recovered from COVID-19.

This rearrangement joins TRBV7-3 to TRBJ1-2, with D tentatively TRBD1 (5 bases). The germline V gene has CDR1 SGHTA and CDR2 FQGTGA. With 5 bases removed from V and 4 bases from J, the gap between germline ends came to 11 bases. CDR3 size: 13 residues. The CDR3 spells CASSLGRGYGYTF. The CDR3 DNA follows: TGTGCCAGCAGCCTGGGGAGGGGCTATGGCTACACCTTC.

CDR3 amino acids: CASSAGGFTYEQYF. In DNA, the CDR3 is TGTGCCAGTAGTGCCGGGGGATTTACCTACGAGCAGTACTTC. The chain recombines TRBV19 with TRBJ2-7; tentative D call: TRBD2 (6 bases). The CDR3 runs 14 residues. The germline gives CDR1 LNHDA, CDR2 SQIVND (reference sequence). The ends were cut back, 5 bases at V and 2 bases at J, with 13 bases in the middle.

The chain joins TRBV7-2 to TRBJ2-5; no firm D call. Between the trimmed V and J ends, which lost 7 bases and 4 bases, there was a span of 10 bases. The CDR3 contains 12 residues. Germline V gene sequence: CDR1 SGHTA, CDR2 FQGNSA. Written as DNA, the CDR3 is TGTGCCAGCAACCACTTCGGAGAGACCCAGTACTTC. Encoded protein: CASNHFGETQYF.

This chain links TRBV28 with TRBJ2-5, with TRBD2 matching over 9 bases. V gave up 4 bases and J gave up 4 bases; unmatched junction bases: 13. The CDR3 sequence is 17 residues long. Germline CDR1 is MDHEN and CDR2 is SYDVKM. The chain's CDR3 is CASSSPASGGPGETQYF. The CDR3 DNA reads TGTGCCAGCAGTTCCCCCGCCAGCGGGGGGCCGGGAGAGACCCAGTACTTC.

This chain uses TRBV21-1 with TRBJ2-5; TRBD2 is taken as the D call from the table, unchecked against the DNA. TRBV21-1 is a listed pseudogene. CDR3 length: 15 residues. This CDR3 reads CASSVQTSGQETQYF. CDR3 coding DNA: TGTGCCAGCAGCGTACAAACTAGCGGCCAAGAGACCCAGTACTTC.

The genes are TRBV6-4 and TRBJ1-5, with a weak D call TRBD1 (5 bases). V was shortened by 5 bases and J by 4 bases, with 15 bases between the two germline ends. Germline V lookup: CDR1 MRHNA, CDR2 SNTAGT. CDR3 length: 15 residues. The CDR3, as DNA: TGTGCCAGCAGTCAGGACAACGGTGGGAATCAGCCCCAGCATTTT. Protein: CASSQDNGGNQPQHF.

This rearrangement joins TRBV7-8 to TRBJ2-5; D ambiguous. Germline CDR1 reads SGHVS; CDR2 reads FQNEAQ. V gave up 1 base and J gave up 4 bases, with 4 bases separating them. The CDR3 has 12 amino acids. The CDR3 DNA sequence: TGTGCCAGCAGCTTAGACGGAGAGACCCAGTACTTC. It yields the protein CASSLDGETQYF.

V gene TRBV18 combines with J gene TRBJ1-1; D gene ambiguous. V lost 3 bases, J lost 4 bases, and 15 bases lay in between. Looked up from germline, CDR1 is KGHSH and CDR2 is LQKENI. The CDR3 consists of 15 residues. This CDR3 reads CASSPGMEGTTEAFF. The CDR3 DNA reads TGTGCCAGCTCACCTGGGATGGAGGGTACCACTGAAGCTTTCTTT. The variable domain in full, completed from reference TRBV18 and TRBJ1-1, reads NAGVMQNPRHLVRRRGQEARLRCSPMKGHSHVYWYRQLPEEGLKFMVYLQKENIIDESGMPKERFSAEFPKEGPSILRIQQVVRGDSAAYFCASSPGMEGTTEAFFGQGTRLTVV.

The chain carries TRBV7-8 and TRBJ2-3; D may be TRBD2 (5 bases). The V end was cut by 5 bases, the J end by 2 bases, with 11 bases between. In germline, CDR1 is SGHVS, CDR2 FQNEAQ. This CDR3 has 14 residues. The CDR3 here is CASSEGPVTDTQYF. CDR3 sequence (DNA): TGTGCCAGCAGCGAGGGCCCAGTCACAGATACGCAGTATTTT. Filled out from reference TRBV7-8 and TRBJ2-3, the complete variable domain reads GAGVSQSPRYKVAKRGQDVALRCDPISGHVSLFWYQQALGQGPEFLTYFQNEAQLDKSGLPSDRFFAERPEGSVSTLKIQRTQQEDSAVYLCASSEGPVTDTQYFGPGTRLTVL.

This clone was seen once. The gene calls are TRBV6-2 or TRBV6-3 and TRBJ2-1; 8 nucleotides line up with TRBD2. The germline CDR1 and CDR2 sequences are MNHEY and SVGEGT. The CDR3 loop spans 18 amino acids. The J segment lost 3 bases and the V segment lost 3 bases, leaving 13 bases of the junction unmatched. The CDR3, as DNA: TGTGCCAGCAGTTATAAGGGGAGCTGGGCGGGAGGCTACAATGAGCAGTTCTTC. Protein: CASSYKGSWAGGYNEQFF.

The CDR3, as DNA: TGCAGTACCCTAAAGACAGATACGCAGTATTTT. Translating it yields CSTLKTDTQYF. V gene TRBV20-1 combines with J gene TRBJ2-3; D gene uncertain. Germline V gives CDR1 DFQATT, CDR2 SNEGSKA (reference sequence). The length of the CDR3 is 11 residues. V was pared by 8 bases and J by 3 bases, with 9 bases between.

The J gene is TRBJ2-7, the V gene TRBV29-1, with 7 bases aligning to TRBD1. This CDR3 has 14 amino acids. V lost 0 bases, J lost 2 bases, and 4 bases stayed unmatched. The V gene's germline CDR1 is SQVTM and CDR2 ANQGSEA. CDR3 coding DNA: TGCAGCGTTGAAGATCAGACAGGGCCCTACGAGCAGTACTTC. Its translation: CSVEDQTGPYEQYF.

This chain uses TRBV3-1 (or the pseudogene TRBV3-2) with TRBJ1-1; D unclear. The V end was cut by 9 bases, the J end by 1 base, with 9 bases between. From germline, CDR1 is LGHDT and CDR2 YNNKEL (reference sequence). The CDR3 runs 12 residues. In DNA form, the CDR3 reads TGTGCCAGTCGGGGTCCGAACACTGAAGCTTTCTTT. Translated: CASRGPNTEAFF.